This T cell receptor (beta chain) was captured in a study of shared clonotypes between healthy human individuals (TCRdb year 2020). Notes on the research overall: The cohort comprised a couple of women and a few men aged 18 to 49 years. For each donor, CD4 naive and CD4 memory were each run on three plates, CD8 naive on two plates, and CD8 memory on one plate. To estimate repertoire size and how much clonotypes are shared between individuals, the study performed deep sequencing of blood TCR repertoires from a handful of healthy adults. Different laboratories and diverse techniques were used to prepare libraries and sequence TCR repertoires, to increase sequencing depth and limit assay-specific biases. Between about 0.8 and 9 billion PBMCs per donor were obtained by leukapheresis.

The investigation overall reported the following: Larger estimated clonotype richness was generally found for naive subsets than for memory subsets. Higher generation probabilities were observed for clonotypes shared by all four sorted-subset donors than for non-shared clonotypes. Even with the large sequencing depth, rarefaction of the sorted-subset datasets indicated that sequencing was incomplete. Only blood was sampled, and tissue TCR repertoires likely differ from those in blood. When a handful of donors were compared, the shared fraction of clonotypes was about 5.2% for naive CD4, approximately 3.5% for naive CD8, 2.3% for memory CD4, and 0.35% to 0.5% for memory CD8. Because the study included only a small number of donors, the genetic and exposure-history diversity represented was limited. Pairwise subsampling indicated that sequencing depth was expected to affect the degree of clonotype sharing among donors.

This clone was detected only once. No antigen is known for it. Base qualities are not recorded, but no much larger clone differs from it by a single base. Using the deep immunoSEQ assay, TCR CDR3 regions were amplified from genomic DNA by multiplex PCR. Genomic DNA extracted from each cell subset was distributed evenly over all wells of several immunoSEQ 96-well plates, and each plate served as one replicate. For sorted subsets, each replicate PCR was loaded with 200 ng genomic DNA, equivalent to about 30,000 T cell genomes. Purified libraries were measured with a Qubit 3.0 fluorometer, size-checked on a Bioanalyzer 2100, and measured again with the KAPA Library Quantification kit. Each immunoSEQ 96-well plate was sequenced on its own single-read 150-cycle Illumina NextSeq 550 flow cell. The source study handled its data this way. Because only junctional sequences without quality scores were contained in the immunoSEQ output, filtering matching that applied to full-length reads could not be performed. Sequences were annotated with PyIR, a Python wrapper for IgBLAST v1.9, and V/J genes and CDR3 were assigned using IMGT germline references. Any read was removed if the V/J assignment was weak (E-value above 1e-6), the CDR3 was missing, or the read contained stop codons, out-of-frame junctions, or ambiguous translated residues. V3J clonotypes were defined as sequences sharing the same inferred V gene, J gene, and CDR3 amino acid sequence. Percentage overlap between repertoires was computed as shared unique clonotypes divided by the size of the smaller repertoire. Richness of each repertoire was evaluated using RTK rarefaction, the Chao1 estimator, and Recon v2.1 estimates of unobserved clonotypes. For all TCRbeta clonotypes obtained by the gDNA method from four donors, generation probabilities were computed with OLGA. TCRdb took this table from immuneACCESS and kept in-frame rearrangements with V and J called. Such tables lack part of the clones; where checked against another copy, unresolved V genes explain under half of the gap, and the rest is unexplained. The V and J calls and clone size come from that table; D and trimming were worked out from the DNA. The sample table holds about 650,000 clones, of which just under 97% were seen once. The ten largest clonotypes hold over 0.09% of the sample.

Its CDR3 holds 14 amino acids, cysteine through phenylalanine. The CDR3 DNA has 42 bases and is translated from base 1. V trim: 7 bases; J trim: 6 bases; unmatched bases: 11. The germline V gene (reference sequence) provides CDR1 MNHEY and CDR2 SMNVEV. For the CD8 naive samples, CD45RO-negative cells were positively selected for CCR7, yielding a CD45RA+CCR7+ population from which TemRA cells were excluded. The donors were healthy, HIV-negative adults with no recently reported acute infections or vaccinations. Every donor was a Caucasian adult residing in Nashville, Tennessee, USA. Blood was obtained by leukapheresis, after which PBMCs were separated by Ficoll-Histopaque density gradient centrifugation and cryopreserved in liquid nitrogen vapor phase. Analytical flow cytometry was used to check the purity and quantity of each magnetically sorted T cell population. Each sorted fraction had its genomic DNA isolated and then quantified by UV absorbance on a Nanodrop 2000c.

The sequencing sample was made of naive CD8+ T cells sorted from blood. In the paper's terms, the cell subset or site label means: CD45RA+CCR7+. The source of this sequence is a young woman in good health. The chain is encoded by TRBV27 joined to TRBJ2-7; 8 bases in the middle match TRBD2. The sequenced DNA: TGTGCCAGCACCACGGGACTAGGGGCGCGCGAGCAGTACTTC. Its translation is CASTTGLGAREQYF.